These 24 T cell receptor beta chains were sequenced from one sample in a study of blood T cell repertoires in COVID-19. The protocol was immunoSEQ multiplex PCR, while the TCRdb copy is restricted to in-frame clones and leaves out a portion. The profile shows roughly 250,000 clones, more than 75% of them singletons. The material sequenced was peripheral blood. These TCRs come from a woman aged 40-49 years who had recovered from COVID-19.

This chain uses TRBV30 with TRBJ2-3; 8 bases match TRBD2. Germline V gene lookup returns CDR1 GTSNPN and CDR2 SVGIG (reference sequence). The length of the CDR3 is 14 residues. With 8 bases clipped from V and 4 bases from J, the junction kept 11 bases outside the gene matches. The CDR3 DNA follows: TGTGCCCGGAACGGGGGGGGCGGGGCAGATACGCAGTATTTT. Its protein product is CARNGGGGADTQYF.

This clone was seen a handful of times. The CDR3 DNA sequence: TGTGCCTGGAGTGTGTTGGCCCGGGTCGGTGAGCAGTTCTTC. Amino acid sequence: CAWSVLARVGEQFF. The chain combines TRBV30 with TRBJ2-1; D is unresolved. Germline V gene sequence: CDR1 GTSNPN, CDR2 SVGIG (reference sequence). Trimming pared 0 bases from V and 9 bases from J, leaving 15 bases between. CDR3 size: 14 residues.

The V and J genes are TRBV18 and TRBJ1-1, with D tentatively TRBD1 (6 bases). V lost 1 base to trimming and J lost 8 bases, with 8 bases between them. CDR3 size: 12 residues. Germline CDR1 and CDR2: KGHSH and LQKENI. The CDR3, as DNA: TGTGCCAGCTCACCACGGGGGCCCGAAGCTTTCTTT. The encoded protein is CASSPRGPEAFF.

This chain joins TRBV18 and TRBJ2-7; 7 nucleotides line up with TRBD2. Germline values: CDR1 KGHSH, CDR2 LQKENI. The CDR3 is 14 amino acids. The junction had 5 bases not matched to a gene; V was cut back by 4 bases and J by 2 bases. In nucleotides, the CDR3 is TGTGCCAGCTCACGGGGGGGGAGTCCCTACGAGCAGTACGTC. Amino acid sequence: CASSRGGSPYEQYV.

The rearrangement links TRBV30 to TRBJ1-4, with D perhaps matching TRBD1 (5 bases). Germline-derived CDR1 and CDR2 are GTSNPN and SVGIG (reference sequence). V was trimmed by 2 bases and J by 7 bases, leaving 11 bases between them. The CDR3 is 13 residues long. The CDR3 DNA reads TGTGCCTGGAGTCCAGGGCTCGGTGAAAAACTGTTTTTT. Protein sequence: CAWSPGLGEKLFF.

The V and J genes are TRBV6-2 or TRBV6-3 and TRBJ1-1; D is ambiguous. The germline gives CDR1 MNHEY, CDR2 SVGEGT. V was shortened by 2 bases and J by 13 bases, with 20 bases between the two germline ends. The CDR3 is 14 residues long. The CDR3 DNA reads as TGTGCCAGCAGTTACCGCCAAGCCTCGGCGGGAGGTTTCTTT. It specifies CASSYRQASAGGFF.

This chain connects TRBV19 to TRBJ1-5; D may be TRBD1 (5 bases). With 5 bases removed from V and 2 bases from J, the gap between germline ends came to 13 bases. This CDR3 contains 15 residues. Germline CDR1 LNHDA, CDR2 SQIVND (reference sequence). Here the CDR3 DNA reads TGTGCCAGTAGTCCCGACAGTATGCGCAATCAGCCCCAGCATTTT. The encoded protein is CASSPDSMRNQPQHF. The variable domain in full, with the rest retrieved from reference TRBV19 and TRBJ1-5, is DGGITQSPKYLFRKEGQNVTLSCEQNLNHDAMYWYRQDPGQGLRLIYYSQIVNDFQKGDIAEGYSVSREKKESFPLTVTSAQKNPTAFYLCASSPDSMRNQPQHFGDGTRLSIL.

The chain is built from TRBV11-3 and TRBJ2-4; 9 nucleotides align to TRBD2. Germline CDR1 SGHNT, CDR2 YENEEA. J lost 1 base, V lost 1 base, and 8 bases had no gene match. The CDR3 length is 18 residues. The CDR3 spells CASSLGGRARNAKNIQYF. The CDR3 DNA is TGTGCCAGCAGCTTAGGCGGGAGGGCCAGGAACGCCAAAAACATTCAGTACTTC.

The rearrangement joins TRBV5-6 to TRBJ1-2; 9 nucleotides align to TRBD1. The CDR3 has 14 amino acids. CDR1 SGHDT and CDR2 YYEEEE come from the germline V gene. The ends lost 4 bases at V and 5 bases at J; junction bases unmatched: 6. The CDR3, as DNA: TGTGCCAGCAGCGACCCGGGACAGGGATATGGCTACACCTTC. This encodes CASSDPGQGYGYTF. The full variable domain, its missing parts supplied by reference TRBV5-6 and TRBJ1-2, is DAGVTQSPTHLIKTRGQQVTLRCSPKSGHDTVSWYQQALGQGPQFIFQYYEEEERQRGNFPDRFSGHQFPNYSSELNVNALLLGDSALYLCASSDPGQGYGYTFGSGTRLTVV.

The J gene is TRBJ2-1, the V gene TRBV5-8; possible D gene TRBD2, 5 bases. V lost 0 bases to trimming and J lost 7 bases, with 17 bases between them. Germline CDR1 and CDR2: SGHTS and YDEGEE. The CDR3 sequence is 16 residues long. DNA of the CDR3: TGTGCCAGCAGCTTGGCGGAGCGGTCGGGCGTTAATGAGCAGTTCTTC. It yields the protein CASSLAERSGVNEQFF.

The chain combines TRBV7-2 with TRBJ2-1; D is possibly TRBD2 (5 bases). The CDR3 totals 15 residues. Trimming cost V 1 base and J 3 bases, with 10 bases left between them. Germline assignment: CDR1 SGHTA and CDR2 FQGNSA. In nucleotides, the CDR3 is TGTGCCAGCAGCTTAGGGGCTAGCATCTACAATGAGCAGTTCTTC. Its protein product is CASSLGASIYNEQFF. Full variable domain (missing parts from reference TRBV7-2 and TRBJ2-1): GAGVSQSPSNKVTEKGKDVELRCDPISGHTALYWYRQSLGQGLEFLIYFQGNSAPDKSGLPSDRFSAERTGGSVSTLTIQRTQQEDSAVYLCASSLGASIYNEQFFGPGTRLTVL.

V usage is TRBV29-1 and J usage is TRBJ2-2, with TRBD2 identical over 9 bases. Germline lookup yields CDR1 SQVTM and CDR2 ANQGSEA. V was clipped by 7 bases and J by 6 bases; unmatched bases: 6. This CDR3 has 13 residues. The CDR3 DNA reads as TGCAGCGCTCGGGCGGGAGGGGCCGGGGAGCTGTTTTTT. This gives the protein CSARAGGAGELFF.

Here the CDR3 DNA reads TGTGCCAGCAGCCCGGACAGGGGTGGATACACTGAAGCTTTCTTT. Protein sequence: CASSPDRGGYTEAFF. The chain is built from TRBV5-4 and TRBJ1-1, with TRBD1 identical over 9 bases. Unmatched junction bases numbered 7, after V lost 4 bases and J lost 3 bases. Per germline, CDR1 SGHNT and CDR2 YYREEE (reference sequence). The length of the CDR3 is 15 residues. Looking up the rest from reference TRBV5-4 and TRBJ1-1 gives the full variable domain: ETGVTQSPTHLIKTRGQQVTLRCSSQSGHNTVSWYQQALGQGPQFIFQYYREEENGRGNFPPRFSGLQFPNYSSELNVNALELDDSALYLCASSPDRGGYTEAFFGQGTRLTVV.

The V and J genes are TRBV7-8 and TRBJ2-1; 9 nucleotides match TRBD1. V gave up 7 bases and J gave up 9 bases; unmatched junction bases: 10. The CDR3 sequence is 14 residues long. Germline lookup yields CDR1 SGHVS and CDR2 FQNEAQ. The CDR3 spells CASNIQGADSEQFF. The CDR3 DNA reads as TGTGCCAGCAACATACAGGGGGCGGATAGTGAGCAGTTCTTC.

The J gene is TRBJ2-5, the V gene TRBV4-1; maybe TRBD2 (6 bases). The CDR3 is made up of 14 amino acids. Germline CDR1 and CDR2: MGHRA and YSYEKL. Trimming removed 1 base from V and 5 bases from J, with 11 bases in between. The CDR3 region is CASSQGLGSETQYF. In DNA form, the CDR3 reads TGCGCCAGCAGCCAAGGACTAGGGTCGGAGACCCAGTACTTC.

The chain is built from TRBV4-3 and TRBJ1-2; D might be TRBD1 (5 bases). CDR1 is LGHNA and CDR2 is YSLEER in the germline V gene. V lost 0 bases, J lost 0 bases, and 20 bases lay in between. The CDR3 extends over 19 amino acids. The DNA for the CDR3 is TGCGCCAGCAGCCAAGACGCCTGGGGAGGGGTATTGGCTAACTATGGCTACACCTTC. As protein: CASSQDAWGGVLANYGYTF.

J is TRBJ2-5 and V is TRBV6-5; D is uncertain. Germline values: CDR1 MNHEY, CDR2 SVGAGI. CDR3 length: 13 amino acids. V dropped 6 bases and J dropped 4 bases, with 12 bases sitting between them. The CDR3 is CASSRSVVETQYF. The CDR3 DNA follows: TGTGCCAGCAGCCGTAGTGTCGTAGAGACCCAGTACTTC.

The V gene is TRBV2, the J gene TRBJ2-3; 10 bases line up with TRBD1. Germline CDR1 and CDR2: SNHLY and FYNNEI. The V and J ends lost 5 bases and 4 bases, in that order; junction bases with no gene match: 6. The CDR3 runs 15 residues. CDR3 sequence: CASSFTGQGSDTQYF. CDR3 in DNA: TGTGCCAGCAGTTTCACGGGACAGGGGTCAGATACGCAGTATTTT.

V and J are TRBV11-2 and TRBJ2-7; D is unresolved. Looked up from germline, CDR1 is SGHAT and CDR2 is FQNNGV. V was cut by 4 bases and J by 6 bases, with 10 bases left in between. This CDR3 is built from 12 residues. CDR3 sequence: CASSWAQAEQYF. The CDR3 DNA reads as TGTGCCAGCAGCTGGGCCCAGGCCGAGCAGTACTTC.

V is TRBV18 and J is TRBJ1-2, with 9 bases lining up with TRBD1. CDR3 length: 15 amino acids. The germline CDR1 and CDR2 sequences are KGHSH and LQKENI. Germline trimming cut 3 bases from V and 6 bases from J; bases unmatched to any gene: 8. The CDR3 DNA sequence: TGTGCCAGCTCACCCGCCGGGACAGGGAAGGATGGCTACACCTTC. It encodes CASSPAGTGKDGYTF.

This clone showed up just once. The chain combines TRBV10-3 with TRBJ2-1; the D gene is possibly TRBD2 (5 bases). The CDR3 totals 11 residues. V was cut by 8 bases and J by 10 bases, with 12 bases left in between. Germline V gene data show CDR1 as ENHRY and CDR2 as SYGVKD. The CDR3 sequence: CAIGDAGEQFF. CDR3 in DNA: TGTGCCATCGGAGACGCGGGCGAGCAGTTCTTC.

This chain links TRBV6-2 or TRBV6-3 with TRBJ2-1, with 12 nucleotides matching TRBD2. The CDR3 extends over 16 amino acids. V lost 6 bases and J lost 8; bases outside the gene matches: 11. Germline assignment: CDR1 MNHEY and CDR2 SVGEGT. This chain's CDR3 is CASSSQGLAGGDEQFF. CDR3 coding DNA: TGTGCCAGCAGCTCTCAGGGGCTAGCGGGGGGGGATGAGCAGTTCTTC.

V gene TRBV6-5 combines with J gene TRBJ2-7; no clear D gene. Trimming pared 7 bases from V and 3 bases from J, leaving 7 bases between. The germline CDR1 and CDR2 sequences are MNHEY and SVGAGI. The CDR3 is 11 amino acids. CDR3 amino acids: CASTIGYEQYV. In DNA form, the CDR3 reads TGTGCCAGCACCATCGGCTACGAGCAGTACGTC.

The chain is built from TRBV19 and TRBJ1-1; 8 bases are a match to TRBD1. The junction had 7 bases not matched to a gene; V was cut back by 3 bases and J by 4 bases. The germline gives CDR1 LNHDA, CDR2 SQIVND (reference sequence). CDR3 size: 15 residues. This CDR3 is CASSIQGAGGTEAFF. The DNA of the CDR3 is TGTGCCAGTAGTATCCAGGGGGCTGGGGGCACTGAAGCTTTCTTT.